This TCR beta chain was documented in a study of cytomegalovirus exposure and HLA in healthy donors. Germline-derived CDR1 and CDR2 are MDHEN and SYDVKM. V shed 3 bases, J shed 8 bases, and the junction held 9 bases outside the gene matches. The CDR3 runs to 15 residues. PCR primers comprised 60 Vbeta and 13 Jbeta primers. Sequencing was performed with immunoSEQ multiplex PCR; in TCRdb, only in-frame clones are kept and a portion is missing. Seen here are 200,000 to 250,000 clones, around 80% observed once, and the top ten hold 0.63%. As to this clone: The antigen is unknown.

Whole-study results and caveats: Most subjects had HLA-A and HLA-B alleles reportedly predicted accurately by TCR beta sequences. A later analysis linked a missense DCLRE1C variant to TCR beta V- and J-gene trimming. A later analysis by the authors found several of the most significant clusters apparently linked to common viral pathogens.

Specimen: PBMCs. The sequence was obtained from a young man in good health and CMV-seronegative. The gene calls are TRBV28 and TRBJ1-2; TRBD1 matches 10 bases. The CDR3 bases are TGTGCCAGCAGTTTTATGGACGGACAGGGGGAAGGCTACACCTTC. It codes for CASSFMDGQGEGYTF.